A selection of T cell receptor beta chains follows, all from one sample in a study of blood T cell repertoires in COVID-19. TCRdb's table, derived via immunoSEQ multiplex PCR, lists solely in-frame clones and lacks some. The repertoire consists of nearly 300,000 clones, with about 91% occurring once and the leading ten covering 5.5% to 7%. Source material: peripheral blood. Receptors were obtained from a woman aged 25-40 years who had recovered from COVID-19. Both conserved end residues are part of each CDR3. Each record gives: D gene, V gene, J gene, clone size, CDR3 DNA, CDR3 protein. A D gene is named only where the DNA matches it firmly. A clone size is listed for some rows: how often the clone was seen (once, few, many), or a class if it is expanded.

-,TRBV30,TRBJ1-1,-,TGTGCCTGGGACGCGGGGGGCGGTACGGAAGCTTTCTTT,CAWDAGGGTEAFF
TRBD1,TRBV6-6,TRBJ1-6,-,TGTGCCAGCAGCCAAGCCCAGGGGGCGGTTACTTCACCCCTCCACTTT,CASSQAQGAVTSPLHF
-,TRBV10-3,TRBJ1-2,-,TGTGCCATCAGTGAGTCGAGGGAGGGGGATGGCTACACCTTC,CAISESREGDGYTF
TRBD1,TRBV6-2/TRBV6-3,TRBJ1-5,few,TGTGCCAGCAGTTATTCAAACTCCTACAGGGGAAGCAATCAGCCCCAGCATTTT,CASSYSNSYRGSNQPQHF
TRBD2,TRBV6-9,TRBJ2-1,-,TGTGCCAGCAGTTATACCAGCGGGGGAGGGGGTGAGCAGTTCTTC,CASSYTSGGGGEQFF
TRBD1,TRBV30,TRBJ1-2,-,TGTGCCTGGAGTGTTGGGACAGGGAGTGGCTATGGCTACACCTTC,CAWSVGTGSGYGYTF
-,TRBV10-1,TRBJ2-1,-,TGCGCCAAATGGCCCCATGAGCAGTTCTTC,CAKWPHEQFF
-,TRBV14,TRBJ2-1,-,TGTGCCAGCAGACTCACAGGGTCAGTTCGGTCGGGGCAGTTCTTC,CASRLTGSVRSGQFF
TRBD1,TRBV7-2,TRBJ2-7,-,TGTGCCAGCAGCTCCGGGACAGGGGGTTACGAGCAGTACTTC,CASSSGTGGYEQYF
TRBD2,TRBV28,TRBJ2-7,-,TGTGCCAGCAGTCTGCGGGGGGGGCCCTACGAGCAGTACTTC,CASSLRGGPYEQYF
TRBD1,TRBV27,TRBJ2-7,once,TGTGCCAGCCGGGGACAGGACTCCTACGAGCAGTACTTC,CASRGQDSYEQYF
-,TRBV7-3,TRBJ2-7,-,TGTGCCAGCAGCCTAGGGCAGGGGAGATCCTACGAGCAGTACTTC,CASSLGQGRSYEQYF
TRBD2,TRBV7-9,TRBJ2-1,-,TGTGCCAGCAGCCACCTACGCTCGGGGGGAGGGCAGTTCTTC,CASSHLRSGGGQFF
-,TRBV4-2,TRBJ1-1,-,TGTGCCAGCAGCCAAGATTGGGCCGCCGCCCCGAACACTGAAGCTTTCTTT,CASSQDWAAAPNTEAFF
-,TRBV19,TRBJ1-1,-,TGTGCCAGTAGTTATAAAATGAACACTGAAGCTTTCTTT,CASSYKMNTEAFF
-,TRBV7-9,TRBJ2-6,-,TGTGCCAGCAGCTCCTTGGCCTCTGGGGCCAACGTCCTGACTTTC,CASSSLASGANVLTF
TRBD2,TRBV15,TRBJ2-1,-,TGTGCCACCAGCAGGAACCCAAGCGGGGGGGCCTACAATGAGCAGTTCTTC,CATSRNPSGGAYNEQFF
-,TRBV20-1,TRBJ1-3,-,TGCAGTGCTATCAGAGGAAACACCATATATTTT,CSAIRGNTIYF
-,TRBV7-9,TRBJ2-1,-,TGTGCCAGCAGCTTAGCCCCGCTAGCGACGATTGGGAAGGAGCAGTTCTTC,CASSLAPLATIGKEQFF
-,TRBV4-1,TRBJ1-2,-,TGCGCCAGCAGCCAAGATGTGGGGGGGACTGGGTATGGCTACACCTTC,CASSQDVGGTGYGYTF
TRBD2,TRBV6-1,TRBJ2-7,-,TGTGCCAGCAGTGACCCCCGGGGGGGGCAGGACGAGCAGTACTTC,CASSDPRGGQDEQYF
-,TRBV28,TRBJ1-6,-,TGTGCCAGCAGTACCACTCAGACAGCCTATAATTCACCCCTCCACTTT,CASSTTQTAYNSPLHF
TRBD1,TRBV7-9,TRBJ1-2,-,TGTGCCAGCAGCTTCTCCTTGACAGGGGGATGGGAAGGCTACACCTTC,CASSFSLTGGWEGYTF
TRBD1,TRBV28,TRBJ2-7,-,TGTGCCAGCAGGCAGGGGGCGATCTACGAGCAGTACTTC,CASRQGAIYEQYF
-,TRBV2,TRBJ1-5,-,TGTGCCAGCAGTGGGGGGCCAGCGTCGGTTCAGCCCCAGCATTTT,CASSGGPASVQPQHF
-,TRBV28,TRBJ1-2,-,TGTGCCAGCAGGTCCGAGTCCAAATATGGCTACACCTTC,CASRSESKYGYTF
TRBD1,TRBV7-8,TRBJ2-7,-,TGTGCCAGCAGCCTTCGGGACAGAACCTACGAGCAGTACTTC,CASSLRDRTYEQYF
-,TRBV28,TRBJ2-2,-,TGTGCCAGCAGTTTAGGGCCAGGGGTCACCGGGGAGCTGTTTTTT,CASSLGPGVTGELFF
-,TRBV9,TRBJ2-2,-,TGTGCCAGCAGCGTTCAGCGGGGGGAGCTGTTTTTT,CASSVQRGELFF
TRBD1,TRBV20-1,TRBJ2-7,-,TGCAGTGCTAGTTCCGGACAGGCGAGCTCCTACGAGCAGTACTTC,CSASSGQASSYEQYF
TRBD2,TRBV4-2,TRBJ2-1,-,TGTGCCAGCAGCCACCCCGTGGGGGGGACTAGCGGGGGATGGCAGATCGATGAGCAGTTCTTC,CASSHPVGGTSGGWQIDEQFF
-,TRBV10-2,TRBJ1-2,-,TGCGCCAGCAGTGATCAGGGAAGAAGTGGCTACACCTTC,CASSDQGRSGYTF
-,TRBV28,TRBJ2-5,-,TGTGCCAGCAGTTTACCTGACAGGCAAGAGACCCAGTACTTC,CASSLPDRQETQYF
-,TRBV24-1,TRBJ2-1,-,TGTGCCACCAGTGTACAGTCCGAGCAGTTCTTC,CATSVQSEQFF
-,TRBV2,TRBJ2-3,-,TGTGCCAGCAGTGAAGAGGGACTCCCGCAGTATTTT,CASSEEGLPQYF
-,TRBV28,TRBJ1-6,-,TGTGCCAGCAGTGGAGATAATTCACCCCTCCACTTT,CASSGDNSPLHF
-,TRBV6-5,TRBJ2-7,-,TGTGCCAGCAGCTACGGACAGTGGTCCTACGAGCAGTACTTC,CASSYGQWSYEQYF
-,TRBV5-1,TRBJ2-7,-,TGCGCCAGCAGCTCTGGGTGGGCTAGCAGAGCCTACGAGCAGTACTTC,CASSSGWASRAYEQYF
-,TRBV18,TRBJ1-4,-,TGTGCCAGCTCACCACCGATGGGGCGAGGTGAAAAACTGTTTTTT,CASSPPMGRGEKLFF
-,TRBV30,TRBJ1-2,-,TGTGCCTGGAGTGCGTCAGGGCCGGGTGGCTACACCTTC,CAWSASGPGGYTF
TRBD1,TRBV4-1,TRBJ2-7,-,TGCGCCAGCAGCCACTACCCCGGGACAGCTGGTAGGGAGGAGCAGTACTTC,CASSHYPGTAGREEQYF
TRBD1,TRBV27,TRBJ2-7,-,TGTGCCAGCAGTTTACACAGGGGGAACGAGCAGTACTTC,CASSLHRGNEQYF
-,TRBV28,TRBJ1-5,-,TGTGCCAGCACATCCGGGGAGGGGAGCAATCAGCCCCAGCATTTT,CASTSGEGSNQPQHF
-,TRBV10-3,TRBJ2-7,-,TGTGCCATCAGTGGGCAGGCCTCGGACGAGCAGTACTTC,CAISGQASDEQYF
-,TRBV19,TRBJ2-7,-,TGTGCCAGTAGTTTCCAGGAGGGGGCTAGTTACGAGCAGTACTTC,CASSFQEGASYEQYF
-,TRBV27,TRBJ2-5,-,TGTGCCAGCAGTTTCACCGCGGCGGCGGAGACCCAGTACTTC,CASSFTAAAETQYF
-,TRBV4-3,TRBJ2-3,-,TGCGCCAGCAGCCAAGATGGGCTAGGGACTGCAGATACGCAGTATTTT,CASSQDGLGTADTQYF
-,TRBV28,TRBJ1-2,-,TGTGCCAGCAGTTTTGCAGAAATTACAGTGGGCTACACCTTC,CASSFAEITVGYTF
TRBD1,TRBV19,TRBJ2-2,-,TGTGCCAGTACCCTGGGGGGGACAGGGCGTTCGGGATCGAACACCGGGGAGCTGTTTTTT,CASTLGGTGRSGSNTGELFF
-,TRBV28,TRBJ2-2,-,TGTGCCAGCAGTTTTTCGGGCGGGGAGCTGTTTTTT,CASSFSGGELFF
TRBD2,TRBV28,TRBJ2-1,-,TGTGCCAGCACCCCCGGGGGGGCCTACAATGAGCAGTTCTTC,CASTPGGAYNEQFF
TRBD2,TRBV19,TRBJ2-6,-,TGTGCCAGTAGTATCTGGCCTAGCGGCTCTGGGGCCAACGTCCTGACTTTC,CASSIWPSGSGANVLTF